The T cell receptor beta chain described here comes from a study of blood T cell repertoires in COVID-19. In the study overall: Specimens from acute and convalescent COVID-19 originated in the United States, Italy and Spain. PBMCs, B-cell-depleted T cells, or T cells were the source of the cDNA or gDNA that made up the material.

Authors' methods: The authors estimated nucleated cell counts from reference gene primer amplification. TCRdb keeps only in-frame clones here, not all; method: immunoSEQ multiplex PCR. Clone size and V and J calls were adopted from that table, with D and trimming inferred from the DNA. The sample records 70,000 to 95,000 clones, about 77% being singletons. Germline V gives CDR1 SGHDN, CDR2 FVKESK. The CDR3 length is 14 residues. With 1 base removed from V and 7 bases from J, the gap between germline ends came to 8 bases. This sequence originates from a human donor in a cohort sampled during active COVID-19. This chain connects TRBV14 to TRBJ1-6; D is unresolved. The specimen was peripheral blood. Here the CDR3 reads CASSQGGHNSPLHF. Here the CDR3 DNA reads TGTGCCAGCAGCCAAGGCGGCCACAATTCACCCCTCCACTTT.